The clone carrying this T cell receptor (beta chain) was detected a few times. The antigen is unknown. The data were taken from a study of blood T cells in healthy people across ages. General study findings and limits: TCR beta diversity per million T cells fell roughly linearly with age. Estimates of total diversity, which came from one million sequenced T cells, were considered to be underestimates.

Primers used in a second PCR of about 7 to 11 cycles were a sample-barcoded 5' primer and a J-beta primer mix. A tag from a template-switch adaptor with 12 random nucleotides marked each cDNA molecule. TCRdb itself ran the 5' RACE reads through MiXCR, one entry per CDR3 protein. The data contain 600,000 or so distinct CDR3 sequences, roughly 31% of them seen just once; the ten biggest clones take up 15% to 17%. The CDR3 consists of 17 residues. The V gene's germline CDR1 is LNHNV and CDR2 YYDKDF (reference sequence). The V and J ends lost 0 bases and 6 bases, in that order; junction bases with no gene match: 6. Total RNA was extracted at no less than 5 micrograms per sample.

The TCR originated in a woman aged 80 or over in good health. This rearrangement joins TRBV15 to TRBJ1-5; 12 bases map to TRBD1. Sequencing input: blood. DNA of the CDR3: TGTGCCACCAGCAGAGATCCCGGGACAGGGGGCCGTCAGCCCCAGCATTTT. Protein sequence: CATSRDPGTGGRQPQHF.